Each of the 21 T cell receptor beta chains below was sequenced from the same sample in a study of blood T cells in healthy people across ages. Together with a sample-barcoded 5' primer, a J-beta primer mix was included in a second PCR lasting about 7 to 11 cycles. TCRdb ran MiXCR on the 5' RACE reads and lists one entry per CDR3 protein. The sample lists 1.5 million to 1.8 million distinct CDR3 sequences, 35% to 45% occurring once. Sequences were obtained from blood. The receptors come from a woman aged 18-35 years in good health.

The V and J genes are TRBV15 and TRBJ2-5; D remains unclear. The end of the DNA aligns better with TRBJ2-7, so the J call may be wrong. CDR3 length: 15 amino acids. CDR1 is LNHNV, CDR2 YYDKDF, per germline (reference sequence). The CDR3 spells CATSRGKDPFYEQYF. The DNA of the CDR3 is TGTGCCACCAGCAGAGGGAAGGATCCCTTCTACGAGCAGTACTTC.

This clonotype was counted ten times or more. CDR3: CASSREYRGPYEQYF. The CDR3 coding sequence is TGTGCCAGCAGCCGCGAATACAGGGGCCCCTACGAGCAGTACTTC. The chain combines TRBV3-1 with TRBJ2-7; 7 nucleotides match TRBD1. CDR1 and CDR2 (germline): LGHDT, YNNKEL (reference sequence). The ends lost 4 bases at V and 2 bases at J; junction bases unmatched: 8. The CDR3 loop spans 15 amino acids.

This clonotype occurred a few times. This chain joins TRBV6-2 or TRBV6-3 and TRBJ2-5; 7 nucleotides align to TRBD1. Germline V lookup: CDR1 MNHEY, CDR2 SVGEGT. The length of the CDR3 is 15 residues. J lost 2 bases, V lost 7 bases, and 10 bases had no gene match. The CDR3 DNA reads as TGTGCCAGCATCCGAAGGGGGACAGAACAAGAGACCCAGTACTTC. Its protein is CASIRRGTEQETQYF.

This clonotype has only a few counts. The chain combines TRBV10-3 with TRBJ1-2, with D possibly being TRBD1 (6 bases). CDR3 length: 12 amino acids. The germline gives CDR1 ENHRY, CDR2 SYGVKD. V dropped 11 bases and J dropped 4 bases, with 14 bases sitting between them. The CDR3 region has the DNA TGTGCCTCCCAGGGGTTGGGCTATGGCTACACCTTC. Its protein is CASQGLGYGYTF.

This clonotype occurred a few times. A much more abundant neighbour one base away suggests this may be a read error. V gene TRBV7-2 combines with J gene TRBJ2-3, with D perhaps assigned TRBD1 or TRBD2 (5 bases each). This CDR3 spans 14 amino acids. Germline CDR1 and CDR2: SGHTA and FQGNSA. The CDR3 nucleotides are TGTGCCAGCACCTTCCGGGGCCGCACAGGTACGCAGTATTTT. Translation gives CASTFRGRTGTQYF.

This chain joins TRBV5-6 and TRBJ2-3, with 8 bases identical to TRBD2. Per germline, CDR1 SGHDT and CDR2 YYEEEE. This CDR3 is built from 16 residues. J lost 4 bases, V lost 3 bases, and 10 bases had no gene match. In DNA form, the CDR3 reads TGTGCCAGCAGCTACCAAGCGGGGGTCGTAGCAGATACGCAGTATTTT. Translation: CASSYQAGVVADTQYF.

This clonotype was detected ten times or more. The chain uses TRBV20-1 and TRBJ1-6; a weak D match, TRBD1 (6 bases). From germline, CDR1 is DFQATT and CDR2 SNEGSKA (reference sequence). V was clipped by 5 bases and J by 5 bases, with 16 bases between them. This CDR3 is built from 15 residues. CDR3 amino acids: CSAPQGLTDNSPLHF. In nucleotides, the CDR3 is TGCAGTGCTCCACAGGGCCTAACCGATAATTCACCCCTCCACTTT.

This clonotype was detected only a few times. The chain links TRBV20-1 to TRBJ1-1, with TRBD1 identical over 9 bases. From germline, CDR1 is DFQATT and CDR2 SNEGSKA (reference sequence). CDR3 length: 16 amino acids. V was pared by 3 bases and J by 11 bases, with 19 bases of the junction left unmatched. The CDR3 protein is CSARTFTSGRQGGAFF. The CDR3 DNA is TGCAGTGCTAGGACCTTTACTTCCGGGAGACAGGGGGGCGCTTTCTTT.

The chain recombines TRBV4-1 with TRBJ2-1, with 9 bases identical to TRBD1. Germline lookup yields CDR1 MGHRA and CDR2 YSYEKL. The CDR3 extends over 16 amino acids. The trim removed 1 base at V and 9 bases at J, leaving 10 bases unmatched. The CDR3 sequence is CASSQVGQGWLGEQFF. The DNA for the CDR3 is TGCGCCAGCAGCCAAGTAGGACAGGGGTGGCTAGGTGAGCAGTTCTTC.

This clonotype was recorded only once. DNA for the CDR3: TGTGCCAGCAGCGTTGGGACTAGTATGGTAAATGAGCAGTACTTC. As protein: CASSVGTSMVNEQYF. This rearrangement joins TRBV9 to TRBJ2-5; TRBD2 matches at 8 bases. The V gene end was trimmed by 2 bases and the J gene end by 11 bases; junction bases not matched to a gene: 14. In germline, CDR1 is SGDLS, CDR2 YYNGEE. The CDR3 is 15 amino acids.

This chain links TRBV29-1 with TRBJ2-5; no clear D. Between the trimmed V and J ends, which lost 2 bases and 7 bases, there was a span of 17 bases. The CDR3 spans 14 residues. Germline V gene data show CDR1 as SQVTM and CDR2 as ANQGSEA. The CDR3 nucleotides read TGCAGCGTTGAAAGAAGAAACCGAGGTAGGACCCAGTACTTC. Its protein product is CSVERRNRGRTQYF.

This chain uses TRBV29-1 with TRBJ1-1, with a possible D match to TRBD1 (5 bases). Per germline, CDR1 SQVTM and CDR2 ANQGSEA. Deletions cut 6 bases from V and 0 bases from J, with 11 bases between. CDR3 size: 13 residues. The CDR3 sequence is CSVLRQLNTEAFF. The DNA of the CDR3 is TGCAGCGTCCTGAGACAGCTGAACACTGAAGCTTTCTTT.

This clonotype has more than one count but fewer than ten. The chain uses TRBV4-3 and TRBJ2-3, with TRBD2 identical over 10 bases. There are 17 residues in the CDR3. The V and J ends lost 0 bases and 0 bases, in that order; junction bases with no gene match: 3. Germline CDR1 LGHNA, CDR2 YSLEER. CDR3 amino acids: CASSQDVAGGSTDTQYF. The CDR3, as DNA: TGCGCCAGCAGCCAAGATGTAGCGGGGGGTAGCACAGATACGCAGTATTTT.

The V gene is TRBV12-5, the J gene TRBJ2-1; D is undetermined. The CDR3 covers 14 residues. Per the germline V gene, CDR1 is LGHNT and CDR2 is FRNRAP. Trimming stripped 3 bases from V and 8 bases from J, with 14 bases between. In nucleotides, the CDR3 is TGTGCTAGTGGTTTAGGGCTAGATGGAGATGAGCAGTTCTTC. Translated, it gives CASGLGLDGDEQFF.

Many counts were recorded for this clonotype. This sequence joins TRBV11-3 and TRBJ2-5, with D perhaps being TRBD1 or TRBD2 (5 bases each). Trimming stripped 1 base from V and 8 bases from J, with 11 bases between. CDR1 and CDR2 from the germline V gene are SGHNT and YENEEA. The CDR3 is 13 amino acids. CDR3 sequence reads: CASSLVAGGTQYF. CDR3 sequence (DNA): TGTGCCAGCAGCTTAGTAGCTGGGGGAACCCAGTACTTC.

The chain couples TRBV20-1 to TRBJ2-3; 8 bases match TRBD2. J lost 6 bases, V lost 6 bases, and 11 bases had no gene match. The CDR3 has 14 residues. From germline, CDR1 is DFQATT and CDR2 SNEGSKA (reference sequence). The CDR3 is CSAPGSGARDTQYF. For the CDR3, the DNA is TGCAGTGCCCCGGGTAGCGGGGCTAGGGATACGCAGTATTTT.

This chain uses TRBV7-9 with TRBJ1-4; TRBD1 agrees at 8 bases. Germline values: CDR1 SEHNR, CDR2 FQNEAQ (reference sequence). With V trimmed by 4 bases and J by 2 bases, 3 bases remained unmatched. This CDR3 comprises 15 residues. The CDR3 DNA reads TGTGCCAGCAGCTCCGGACAGGGCACTAATGAAAAACTGTTTTTT. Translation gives CASSSGQGTNEKLFF.

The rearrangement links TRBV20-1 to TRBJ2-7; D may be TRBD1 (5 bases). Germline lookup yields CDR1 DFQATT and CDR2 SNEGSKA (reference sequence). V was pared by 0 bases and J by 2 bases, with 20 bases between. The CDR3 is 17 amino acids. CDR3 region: CSARDLRLTAYTYEQYF. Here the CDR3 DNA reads TGCAGTGCTAGAGATCTTCGCCTGACAGCGTATACCTACGAGCAGTACTTC.

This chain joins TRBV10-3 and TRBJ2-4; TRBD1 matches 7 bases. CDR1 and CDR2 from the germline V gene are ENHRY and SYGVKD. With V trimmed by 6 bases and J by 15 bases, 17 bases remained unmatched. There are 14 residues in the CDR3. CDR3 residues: CAISPGTDSYERYF. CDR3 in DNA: TGTGCCATCAGCCCCGGGACAGACTCCTACGAGCGGTACTTC.

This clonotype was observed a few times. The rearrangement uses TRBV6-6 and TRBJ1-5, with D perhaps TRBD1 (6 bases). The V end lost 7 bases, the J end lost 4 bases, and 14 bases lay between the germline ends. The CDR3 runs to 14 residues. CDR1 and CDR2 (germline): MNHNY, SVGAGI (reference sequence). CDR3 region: CASNTGHANQPQHF. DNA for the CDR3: TGTGCCAGCAATACGGGACACGCTAATCAGCCCCAGCATTTT.

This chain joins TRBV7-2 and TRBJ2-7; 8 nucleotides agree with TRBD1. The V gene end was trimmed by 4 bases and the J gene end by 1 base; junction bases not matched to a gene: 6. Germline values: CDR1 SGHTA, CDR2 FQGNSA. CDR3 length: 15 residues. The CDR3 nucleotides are TGTGCCAGCAGCTCCGACGGACAGGGTTCCTACGAGCAGTACTTC. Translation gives CASSSDGQGSYEQYF.